This entry lists 29 T cell receptor beta chains sequenced from one sample in a study of blood T cells in healthy people across ages (dated by TCRdb to the mid-2010s). Receptor amplification or capture employed 5' RACE. The run used an Illumina HiSeq 2500. A second about 7 to 12 cycle PCR used a sample-barcoded 5' primer and a J-beta primer mix. TCRdb trimmed public reads at Q25 via fastp, called clones via MiXCR and kept in-frame beta chains. When rows share a CDR3 protein, they turn into one entry using the most common DNA and genes. The sample records over 950,000 distinct CDR3 sequences, 45% to 60% of which are singletons. The biggest ten clones account for over 20% of the sample. Material for sequencing was blood. The receptors were gathered from a woman aged 55-70 years in good health.

A note on this clonotype: The junction differs from germline at one of its ends, possibly a read error. V is TRBV10-3 and J is TRBJ2-7; 7 nucleotides match TRBD1. This CDR3 has 18 residues. Germline loops: CDR1 ENHRY, CDR2 SYGVKD. CDR3 amino acids: CAIGESTRQGVSNYEQYF. CDR3 in DNA: TGTGCCATCGGTGAGTCGACTCGGCAGGGGGTCTCCAACTACGAGCAGTACTTC.

V and J are TRBV20-1 and TRBJ2-1; 9 positions agree with TRBD2. The end of the DNA is better explained by TRBJ2-7, so the J call may be wrong. From germline, CDR1 is DFQATT and CDR2 SNEGSKA (reference sequence). The CDR3 extends over 14 amino acids. The CDR3 region has the DNA TGCAGTGCTAGGCCTAGCGGGGTCTACAATGAGCAGTACTTC. The encoded protein is CSARPSGVYNEQYF.

The chain recombines TRBV20-1 with TRBJ2-4; no clear D gene. The J call may be faulty, since TRBJ2-7 better matches the DNA end. CDR3 length: 13 residues. CDR1 and CDR2 (germline): DFQATT, SNEGSKA (reference sequence). The CDR3 DNA is TGCAGTGCTCCTACCGGCGGATTTTACGAGCAGTACTTC. Protein: CSAPTGGFYEQYF.

The chain uses TRBV20-1 and TRBJ2-1; 10 bases fit TRBD2. The better agreement between TRBJ2-7 and the DNA end casts doubt on the J call. CDR1 and CDR2 from the germline V gene are DFQATT and SNEGSKA (reference sequence). This CDR3 is 15 amino acids long. Here the CDR3 reads CSASESGRAYNEQYF. The CDR3 DNA reads as TGCAGTGCTAGTGAGAGCGGGAGGGCCTACAATGAGCAGTACTTC.

The chain combines TRBV27 with TRBJ2-3; D ambiguous. Deletions cut 5 bases from V and 5 bases from J, with 11 bases between. The CDR3 spans 13 residues. The germline CDR1 and CDR2 sequences are MNHEY and SMNVEV (reference sequence). The CDR3 DNA reads as TGTGCCAGCAGTGGATCGGGCGAAGATACGCAGTATTTT. Its translation is CASSGSGEDTQYF.

In this sample, this clonotype turned up a few times. The chain carries TRBV14 and TRBJ2-3; tentatively, D is TRBD2 (6 bases). The CDR3 contains 17 residues. V lost 1 base and J 2 bases, leaving 16 bases between the germline ends. Per germline, CDR1 SGHDN and CDR2 FVKESK. This chain's CDR3 is CASSQGEGRLNTDTQYF. Here the CDR3 DNA reads TGTGCCAGCAGCCAAGGCGAAGGGAGGCTCAACACAGATACGCAGTATTTT.

The J gene is TRBJ2-3, the V gene TRBV7-2, with D tentatively TRBD1 (6 bases). The CDR3 spans 15 residues. Germline V lookup: CDR1 SGHTA, CDR2 FQGNSA. The germline V and J ends were trimmed by 3 bases and 2 bases, with 12 bases remaining between them. CDR3 in DNA: TGTGCCAGCAGCTTGCACGGGACATTCACAGATACGCAGTATTTT. Translation: CASSLHGTFTDTQYF.

The chain has TRBV9 and TRBJ2-5; no firm D call. Trimming shortened V by 3 bases and J by 4 bases, and 13 bases separated the two germline ends. The CDR3 runs 14 residues. Germline loops: CDR1 SGDLS, CDR2 YYNGEE. The CDR3 nucleotides are TGTGCCAGCAGCGAAGGTGGTACGCTAGAGACCCAGTACTTC. Amino acid sequence: CASSEGGTLETQYF.

The J gene is TRBJ1-4, the V gene TRBV7-9; no definite D call. Germline CDR1 and CDR2: SEHNR and FQNEAQ (reference sequence). V lost 6 bases to trimming and J lost 5 bases, with 13 bases between them. This CDR3 spans 14 amino acids. The CDR3 here is CASSDAASNEKLFF. CDR3 nucleotide sequence: TGTGCCAGCAGTGACGCAGCTTCGAATGAAAAACTGTTTTTT.

CDR3 in amino acids: CASSLVVGGYTF. The CDR3, as DNA: TGTGCCAGCAGCCTCGTAGTGGGTGGCTACACCTTC. J is TRBJ1-2 and V is TRBV28; no definite D call. CDR1 and CDR2 (germline): MDHEN, SYDVKM. There are 12 residues in the CDR3. The V end lost 6 bases, the J end lost 7 bases, and 12 bases lay between the germline ends.

This clonotype was seen many times. The V gene is TRBV29-1, the J gene TRBJ1-1; no reliable D call. Looked up from germline, CDR1 is SQVTM and CDR2 is ANQGSEA. The CDR3 sequence is 13 residues long. Trimming left V 6 bases short and J 4 bases short, with 15 bases between. CDR3 residues: CSVYKGSGTEAFF. DNA of the CDR3: TGCAGCGTGTACAAGGGTAGTGGCACTGAAGCTTTCTTT. The complete variable domain, with remaining parts taken from reference TRBV29-1 and TRBJ1-1, reads SAVISQKPSRDICQRGTSLTIQCQVDSQVTMMFWYRQQPGQSLTLIATANQGSEATYESGFVIDKFPISRPNLTFSTLTVSNMSPEDSSIYLCSVYKGSGTEAFFGQGTRLTVV.

There are a few counts of this clonotype. The rearrangement joins TRBV7-9 to TRBJ2-7, with 9 bases aligning to TRBD2. Germline V gene sequence: CDR1 SEHNR, CDR2 FQNEAQ (reference sequence). The CDR3 is made up of 13 amino acids. Germline trimming cut 5 bases from V and 5 bases from J; bases unmatched to any gene: 4. CDR3 in amino acids: CASSTGLANEQYF. In DNA, the CDR3 is TGTGCCAGCAGCACCGGACTAGCGAACGAGCAGTACTTC.

The chain has TRBV5-1 and TRBJ1-4, with TRBD1 as a possible D gene (5 bases). This CDR3 has 15 residues. Between the trimmed V and J ends, which lost 7 bases and 12 bases, there was a span of 25 bases. CDR1 is SGHRS and CDR2 is YFSETQ in the germline V gene. CDR3 region: CASQKSGGRKGELFF. CDR3 coding DNA: TGCGCCAGCCAAAAGTCCGGGGGAAGGAAAGGGGAACTGTTTTTT. Together with reference TRBV5-1 and TRBJ1-4, the CDR3 gives the full variable domain: KAGVTQTPRYLIKTRGQQVTLSCSPISGHRSVSWYQQTPGQGLQFLFEYFSETQRNKGNFPGRFSGRQFSNSRSEMNVSTLELGDSALYLCASQKSGGRKGELFFGSGTQLSVL.

V and J are TRBV20-1 and TRBJ1-6; TRBD1 matches at 8 bases. Germline CDR1 and CDR2: DFQATT and SNEGSKA (reference sequence). This CDR3 is 15 amino acids long. The J segment lost 14 bases and the V segment lost 5 bases, leaving 17 bases of the junction unmatched. The CDR3 loop reads CSARPSGQAYFTLHF. In DNA, the CDR3 is TGCAGTGCTCGGCCCTCGGGACAGGCATACTTCACCCTCCACTTT.

The chain links TRBV28 to TRBJ2-5, with 9 bases that match TRBD2. This CDR3 region has 15 residues. The trim removed 3 bases at V and 1 base at J, leaving 3 bases unmatched. The germline gives CDR1 MDHEN, CDR2 SYDVKM. CDR3 nucleotide sequence: TGTGCCAGCAGTTTTCATAGCGGGGGCCAAGAGACCCAGTACTTC. It encodes CASSFHSGGQETQYF.

V usage is TRBV7-7 and J usage is TRBJ2-7, with 7 bases aligning to TRBD2. J was trimmed by 7 bases and V by 5 bases; bases with no gene match: 11. The CDR3 sequence is 14 residues long. In germline, CDR1 is SSHAT, CDR2 FNYEAQ (reference sequence). CDR3 in amino acids: CASSPLTTSLEQYF. Written as DNA, the CDR3 is TGTGCCAGCAGCCCCTTAACGACTAGCCTAGAGCAGTACTTC.

This clonotype came up a few times. The chain is built from TRBV27 and TRBJ2-7, with D perhaps matching TRBD2 (6 bases). Germline values: CDR1 MNHEY, CDR2 SMNVEV (reference sequence). Deletions cut 5 bases from V and 0 bases from J, with 11 bases between. This CDR3 contains 14 residues. Written as DNA, the CDR3 is TGTGCCAGCAGTCCCGGGACTCACTCCTACGAGCAGTACTTC. It codes for CASSPGTHSYEQYF.

The J gene is TRBJ2-3, the V gene TRBV6-1; 12 positions match TRBD2. J lost 10 bases, V lost 5 bases, and 13 bases had no gene match. Germline V gives CDR1 MNHNS, CDR2 SASEGT. The CDR3 has 16 residues. The CDR3 here is CASSLGLAGPFAAQYF. The CDR3 nucleotides are TGTGCCAGCAGTTTGGGACTAGCGGGCCCCTTCGCGGCGCAGTATTTT.

The chain is built from TRBV20-1 and TRBJ2-4; possible D gene TRBD1, 6 bases. Trimming left V 5 bases short and J 0 bases short, with 17 bases between. The length of the CDR3 is 16 residues. Germline-derived CDR1 and CDR2 are DFQATT and SNEGSKA (reference sequence). DNA of the CDR3: TGCAGTGCTCTTCCTCACGGACAGCTAGCCAAAAACATTCAGTACTTC. Its translation: CSALPHGQLAKNIQYF.

CDR3 nucleotides: TGCGCCAGCAGCTTGAAAACAAGCGTCCGGGTATCAGATACGCAGTATTTT. This codes for CASSLKTSVRVSDTQYF. The V and J genes are TRBV5-1 and TRBJ2-3; D remains unclear. Trimming stripped 1 base from V and 4 bases from J, with 19 bases between. Germline-derived CDR1 and CDR2 are SGHRS and YFSETQ. The CDR3 sequence is 17 residues long.

The chain joins TRBV12-3 or TRBV12-4 to TRBJ2-5; a possible D gene is TRBD1 (5 bases). The CDR3 is 15 amino acids. Trimming stripped 7 bases from V and 2 bases from J, with 17 bases between. The CDR3 region has the DNA TGTGCCAGCAACAGTGGAACAGGCCCTCAAGAGACCCAGTACTTC. This encodes CASNSGTGPQETQYF.

This chain uses TRBV28 with TRBJ2-7; TRBD2 might be the D (6 bases). The germline V and J ends were trimmed by 11 bases and 0 bases, with 14 bases remaining between them. CDR1 is MDHEN, CDR2 SYDVKM, per germline. The CDR3 has 13 amino acids. CDR3 coding DNA: TGTGCCGGCATTAACGGGGGCTCCTACGAGCAGTACTTC. Translation: CAGINGGSYEQYF.

The rearrangement uses TRBV28 and TRBJ2-3, with 8 bases identical to TRBD2. Germline CDR1 and CDR2: MDHEN and SYDVKM. This CDR3 is built from 16 residues. With V trimmed by 6 bases and J by 2 bases, 10 bases remained unmatched. The CDR3 DNA reads TGTGCCAGCAGGATTAATAGCGGGACCACCACAGATACGCAGTATTTT. Translating it yields CASRINSGTTTDTQYF.

This chain uses TRBV7-9 with TRBJ2-5; D gene uncertain. The CDR3 has 12 amino acids. CDR1 is SEHNR and CDR2 is FQNEAQ in the germline V gene (reference sequence). Trimming stripped 5 bases from V and 11 bases from J, with 15 bases between. Here the CDR3 DNA reads TGTGCCAGCAGCGCAGAGTGGAATGAGCAGTACTTC. Amino acids: CASSAEWNEQYF.

This rearrangement joins TRBV21-1 to TRBJ2-7; TRBD2, the table's D call, was not compared with the DNA. TRBV21-1 is assigned pseudogene status. There are 17 residues in the CDR3. The CDR3 DNA follows: TGTGCCAGCAGCAAAGGTAGCGGGAGGGAGGGTACCTACGAGCAGTACTTC. Translated, it gives CASSKGSGREGTYEQYF.

Only a few counts were recorded for this clonotype. V gene TRBV7-2 combines with J gene TRBJ2-5; D is possibly TRBD2 (5 bases). Germline CDR1 is SGHTA and CDR2 is FQGNSA. Trimming stripped 5 bases from V and 4 bases from J, with 14 bases between. The CDR3 is 14 residues long. This CDR3 is CASSAAYGGETQYF. As DNA, the CDR3 is TGTGCCAGCAGCGCCGCATACGGAGGAGAGACCCAGTACTTC.

This clonotype has a count of ten or more. The chain employs TRBV28 and TRBJ2-6; 12 nucleotides match TRBD2. V trimming: 1 base; J trimming: 0 bases; junction bases outside the gene matches: 7. Germline V gene data show CDR1 as MDHEN and CDR2 as SYDVKM. The CDR3 extends over 20 amino acids. The CDR3 sequence is CASSLLGLAGGISGANVLTF. CDR3 bases: TGTGCCAGCAGTTTATTAGGGCTAGCGGGAGGGATCTCTGGGGCCAACGTCCTGACTTTC.

The chain carries TRBV27 and TRBJ2-5, with D unclear. Trimming left V 4 bases short and J 7 bases short, with 19 bases between. Germline V lookup: CDR1 MNHEY, CDR2 SMNVEV (reference sequence). CDR3 length equals 15 residues. CDR3 in DNA: TGTGCCAGCAGTTCTGTACGGCCCCAAGAGTGGACCCAGTACTTC. Translated, it gives CASSSVRPQEWTQYF.

As for this clonotype: The junction shows a germline mismatch at one end, possibly a read error. The chain uses TRBV27 and TRBJ1-5; TRBD1 might be the D (5 bases). CDR3 length equals 14 residues. The germline CDR1 and CDR2 sequences are MNHEY and SMNVEV (reference sequence). CDR3 loop: CTSSLGRQNQPQHF. DNA for the CDR3: TGTACCAGCAGTTTAGGGAGACAGAATCAGCCCCAGCATTTT.